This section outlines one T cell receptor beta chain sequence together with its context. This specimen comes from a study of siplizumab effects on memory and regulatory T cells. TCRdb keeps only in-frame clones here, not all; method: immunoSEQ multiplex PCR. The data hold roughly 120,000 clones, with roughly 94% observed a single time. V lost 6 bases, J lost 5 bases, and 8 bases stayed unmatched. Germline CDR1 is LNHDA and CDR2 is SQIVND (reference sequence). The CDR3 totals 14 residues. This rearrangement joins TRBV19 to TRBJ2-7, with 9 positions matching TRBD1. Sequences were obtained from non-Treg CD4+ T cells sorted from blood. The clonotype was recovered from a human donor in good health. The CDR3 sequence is CASSRDREVHEQYF. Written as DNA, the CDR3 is TGTGCCAGTAGCAGGGACAGGGAAGTCCACGAGCAGTACTTC.